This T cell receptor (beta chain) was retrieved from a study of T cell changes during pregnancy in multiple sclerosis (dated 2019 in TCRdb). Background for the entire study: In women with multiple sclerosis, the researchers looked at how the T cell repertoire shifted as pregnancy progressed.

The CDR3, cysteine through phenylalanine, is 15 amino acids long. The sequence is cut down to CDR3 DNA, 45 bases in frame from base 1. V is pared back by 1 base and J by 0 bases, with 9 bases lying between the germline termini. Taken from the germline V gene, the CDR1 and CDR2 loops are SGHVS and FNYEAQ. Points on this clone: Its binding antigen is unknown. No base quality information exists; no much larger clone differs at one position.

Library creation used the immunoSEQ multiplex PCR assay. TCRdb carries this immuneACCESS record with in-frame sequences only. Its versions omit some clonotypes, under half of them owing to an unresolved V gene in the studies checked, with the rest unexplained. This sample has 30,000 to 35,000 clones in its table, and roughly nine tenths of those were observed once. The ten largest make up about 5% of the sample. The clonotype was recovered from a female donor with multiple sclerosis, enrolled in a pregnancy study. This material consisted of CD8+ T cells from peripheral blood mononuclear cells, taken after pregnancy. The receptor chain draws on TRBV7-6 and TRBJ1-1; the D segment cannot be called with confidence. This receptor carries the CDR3 CASSLGVGMNTEAFF. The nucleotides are TGTGCCAGCAGCTTAGGGGTGGGCATGAACACTGAAGCTTTCTTT.